Following are 29 T cell receptor beta chains from one sample sequenced in a study of PD-1 blockade in classical Hodgkin lymphoma. The method was immunoSEQ multiplex PCR; TCRdb's version includes in-frame clones alone and lacks a portion of them. Altogether fewer than 55,000 clones are present, 80% being singletons, with the ten largest covering around 19%. The sample's time point: cycle 4 day 1 (C4D1), after about 6 weeks of nivolumab. Brentuximab vedotin exposure varied, and every patient relapsed after autologous stem cell transplantation. Sequenced here: peripheral blood mononuclear cells (PBMCs), sampled before the fourth cycle of nivolumab. These receptors originate from a human donor with classical Hodgkin lymphoma.

The genes are TRBV15 and TRBJ2-1; 8 nucleotides agree with TRBD2. J gave up 8 bases and V 4 bases, and 7 bases lay outside the gene matches. The CDR3 spans 14 residues. Looked up from germline, CDR1 is LNHNV and CDR2 is YYDKDF (reference sequence). The CDR3 DNA reads as TGTGCCACCAGCAACGGGAGGGCGCTCCATGAGCAGTTCTTC. Protein product: CATSNGRALHEQFF. The full variable domain, rest sourced from reference TRBV15 and TRBJ2-1, is DAMVIQNPRYQVTQFGKPVTLSCSQTLNHNVMYWYQQKSSQAPKLLFHYYDKDFNNEADTPDNFQSRRPNTSFCFLDIRSPGLGDTAMYLCATSNGRALHEQFFGPGTRLTVL.

The V and J genes are TRBV2 and TRBJ2-2, with 12 bases matching TRBD2. J gave up 7 bases and V 6 bases, and 6 bases lay outside the gene matches. The CDR3 length is 15 residues. Germline lookup yields CDR1 SNHLY and CDR2 FYNNEI. The DNA for the CDR3 is TGTGCCAGCAGGAGACTAGCGGGAGAGGTCGGGGAGCTGTTTTTT. As protein: CASRRLAGEVGELFF.

This clone was counted between two and nine times. This chain links TRBV5-1 with TRBJ2-7; D is uncertain. The CDR3 has 14 amino acids. Germline values: CDR1 SGHRS, CDR2 YFSETQ. Trimming removed 5 bases from V and 0 bases from J, with 12 bases in between. CDR3 DNA: TGCGCCAGCAGATATTTAACGGACTCCTACGAGCAGTACTTC. Translated: CASRYLTDSYEQYF.

The chain is built from TRBV2 and TRBJ1-6; D perhaps matches TRBD1 (6 bases). This CDR3 is built from 15 residues. Germline V lookup: CDR1 SNHLY, CDR2 FYNNEI. Trimming removed 10 bases from V and 7 bases from J, with 20 bases in between. CDR3 DNA sequence: TGTGCCACCACGCCACTCGCAGGGGTCAATTCACCCCTCCACTTT. As protein: CATTPLAGVNSPLHF. Looking up the rest from reference TRBV2 and TRBJ1-6 gives the full variable domain: EPEVTQTPSHQVTQMGQEVILRCVPISNHLYFYWYRQILGQKVEFLVSFYNNEISEKSEIFDDQFSVERPDGSNFTLKIRSTKLEDSAMYFCATTPLAGVNSPLHFGNGTRLTVT.

V and J are TRBV19 and TRBJ1-2; D call uncertain. The germline gives CDR1 LNHDA, CDR2 SQIVND (reference sequence). Trimming left V 3 bases short and J 4 bases short, with 6 bases between. The CDR3 spans 12 residues. The chain's CDR3 is CASSISVYGYTF. CDR3 coding DNA: TGTGCCAGTAGTATTTCGGTCTATGGCTACACCTTC.

This clone was detected once. The genes are TRBV27 and TRBJ1-4; D possibly corresponds to TRBD1 (5 bases). CDR1 is MNHEY and CDR2 is SMNVEV in the germline V gene (reference sequence). V lost 7 bases and J lost 10, with 13 bases in between. This CDR3 contains 12 residues. CDR3 region: CASTELGGKLFF. DNA of the CDR3: TGTGCCAGCACCGAACTTGGGGGAAAACTGTTTTTT.

With regard to this clone: A junction boundary mismatches the germline segment, possibly from a read error. The V gene is TRBV6-5, the J gene TRBJ2-3, with 7 positions matching TRBD1. The CDR3 length is 11 residues. Looked up from germline, CDR1 is MNHEY and CDR2 is SVGAGI. CDR3 DNA sequence: TGTGCCAGCAGTTACTCAGGGACAGTGGTTTTT. This sequence encodes CASSYSGTVVF.

The rearrangement joins TRBV4-3 to TRBJ2-3; 11 positions agree with TRBD2. This CDR3 comprises 18 residues. Germline V gene data show CDR1 as LGHNA and CDR2 as YSLEER. Germline trimming cut 0 bases from V and 2 bases from J; bases unmatched to any gene: 7. The CDR3 bases are TGCGCCAGCAGCCAAGATCTTAGCGGGGGGGATCCCACAGATACGCAGTATTTT. Translation: CASSQDLSGGDPTDTQYF.

The chain joins TRBV30 to TRBJ2-1; D is tentatively TRBD1 or TRBD2 (5 bases each). Trimming shortened V by 3 bases and J by 0 bases, and 12 bases separated the two germline ends. The CDR3 runs to 15 residues. Germline assignment: CDR1 GTSNPN and CDR2 SVGIG (reference sequence). The CDR3: CAWSGDLSSYNEQFF. In DNA, the CDR3 is TGTGCCTGGAGCGGGGACCTTAGCTCCTACAATGAGCAGTTCTTC.

The V and J genes are TRBV6-1 and TRBJ2-3; TRBD2 aligns across 12 bases. Losses at the gene ends were 0 bases for V and 2 bases for J; bases not matched to a gene: 9. This CDR3 spans 19 amino acids. The germline gives CDR1 MNHNS, CDR2 SASEGT. In DNA, the CDR3 is TGTGCCAGCAGTGAAGCGCGGACTAGCGGGGTCAGACACACAGATACGCAGTATTTT. Its protein product is CASSEARTSGVRHTDTQYF.

This clone was found once. The chain recombines TRBV19 with TRBJ2-4, with 8 bases that match TRBD2. Germline V gene lookup returns CDR1 LNHDA and CDR2 SQIVND (reference sequence). J gave up 9 bases and V 10 bases, and 11 bases lay outside the gene matches. The CDR3 runs 13 residues. The chain's CDR3 is CATDAGAGGIQYF. The CDR3 DNA reads as TGTGCCACCGACGCTGGGGCGGGGGGCATTCAGTACTTC.

Here the CDR3 DNA reads TGCAGCGTTGAAAGGGAAAACACAGATACGCAGTATTTT. Amino acid sequence: CSVERENTDTQYF. The chain links TRBV29-1 to TRBJ2-3; D is ambiguous. Germline CDR1 and CDR2: SQVTM and ANQGSEA. The CDR3 is made up of 13 amino acids. The ends were cut back, 2 bases at V and 2 bases at J, with 8 bases in the middle.

V is TRBV9 and J is TRBJ2-1; D remains ambiguous. Germline values: CDR1 SGDLS, CDR2 YYNGEE. V dropped 0 bases and J dropped 7 bases, with 8 bases sitting between them. The length of the CDR3 is 13 residues. The DNA for the CDR3 is TGTGCCAGCAGCGTAGGGCAGCTTAATGAGCAGTTCTTC. The encoded protein is CASSVGQLNEQFF. Full variable domain (outside the CDR3, taken from reference TRBV9 and TRBJ2-1): DSGVTQTPKHLITATGQRVTLRCSPRSGDLSVYWYQQSLDQGLQFLIQYYNGEERAKGNILERFSAQQFPDLHSELNLSSLELGDSALYFCASSVGQLNEQFFGPGTRLTVL.

This clone appeared once. Here the CDR3 DNA reads TGTGCCAGCACCTCGGACGGGTCCTACGAGCAGTACTTC. It translates to CASTSDGSYEQYF. This chain connects TRBV27 to TRBJ2-7; D is undetermined. This CDR3 comprises 13 residues. Deletions cut 7 bases from V and 1 base from J, with 11 bases between. From germline, CDR1 is MNHEY and CDR2 SMNVEV (reference sequence).

This clone was observed once. V gene TRBV5-6 combines with J gene TRBJ2-2, with 11 bases lining up with TRBD2. Per the germline V gene, CDR1 is SGHDT and CDR2 is YYEEEE. The CDR3 runs to 16 residues. J was trimmed by 5 bases and V by 1 base; bases with no gene match: 4. The CDR3 here is CASSLILAGVTGELFF. CDR3 bases: TGTGCCAGCAGCTTGATACTAGCGGGGGTGACCGGGGAGCTGTTTTTT.

This clone was observed once. The V call is TRBV10-2, the J call TRBJ2-1, with D hard to call. The CDR3 contains 15 residues. CDR1 WSHSY and CDR2 SAAADI come from the germline V gene. Trimming removed 3 bases at V and 3 bases at J, with 12 bases between. Written as DNA, the CDR3 is TGCGCCAGCAGTGAACGGCAGGTGATCTACAATGAGCAGTTCTTC. It encodes CASSERQVIYNEQFF.

V is TRBV10-1 and J is TRBJ1-4, with D perhaps TRBD1 (6 bases). The CDR3 has 14 amino acids. Germline-derived CDR1 and CDR2 are WNHNN and SYGVQD (reference sequence). V lost 3 bases to trimming and J lost 3 bases, with 8 bases between them. The CDR3 bases are TGCGCCAGCAGTGATGAGGGGGCTAATGAAAAACTGTTTTTT. Translating gives CASSDEGANEKLFF.

V and J are TRBV5-4 and TRBJ2-3; no clear D. The CDR3 sequence is 13 residues long. Germline assignment: CDR1 SGHNT and CDR2 YYREEE (reference sequence). V lost 6 bases to trimming and J lost 3 bases, with 11 bases between them. CDR3 protein: CASTPDVTDTQYF. CDR3 bases: TGTGCCAGCACCCCGGATGTGACAGATACGCAGTATTTT.

The chain combines TRBV6-6 with TRBJ2-1; maybe TRBD2 (6 bases). Trimming cost V 7 bases and J 3 bases, with 16 bases left between them. CDR1 is MNHNY and CDR2 is SVGAGI in the germline V gene (reference sequence). The CDR3 has 15 residues. The CDR3 region is CASNPGLIIYNEQFF. CDR3 nucleotide sequence: TGTGCCAGCAATCCGGGACTGATCATCTACAATGAGCAGTTCTTC.

This clone turned up a few times. The V and J genes are TRBV2 and TRBJ2-7, with 10 bases matching TRBD1. Germline V gives CDR1 SNHLY, CDR2 FYNNEI. V shed 8 bases and J 2 bases; nucleotides not matched to a gene: 18. This CDR3 comprises 18 residues. The CDR3 region has the DNA TGTGCCAGCGACAGGGACAGGGGTTTACTAGCGCTGACCTACGAGCAGTACTTC. It yields the protein CASDRDRGLLALTYEQYF.

V usage is TRBV9 and J usage is TRBJ1-6; D not certain. The CDR3 extends over 17 amino acids. Deletions cut 0 bases from V and 2 bases from J, with 12 bases between. CDR1 and CDR2 from the germline V gene are SGDLS and YYNGEE. The CDR3 nucleotides read TGTGCCAGCAGCGTAGAATCGCTGATACCCTATAATTCACCCCTCCACTTT. This encodes CASSVESLIPYNSPLHF.

The V and J genes are TRBV7-2 and TRBJ2-7; 9 bases map to TRBD2. V was pared by 0 bases and J by 3 bases, with 6 bases of the junction left unmatched. This CDR3 is 16 amino acids long. CDR1 and CDR2 from the germline V gene are SGHTA and FQGNSA. This CDR3 is CASSLAGAGGRYEQYF. DNA for the CDR3: TGTGCCAGCAGCTTAGCGGGAGCGGGGGGCCGCTACGAGCAGTACTTC.

This chain links TRBV29-1 with TRBJ1-1, with D maybe TRBD1 (6 bases). V shed 0 bases and J shed 0 bases, with 11 bases lying between them. Germline V gives CDR1 SQVTM, CDR2 ANQGSEA. This CDR3 contains 15 residues. The CDR3 is CSVEDHQGMNTEAFF. The CDR3 DNA reads as TGCAGCGTTGAAGATCATCAGGGGATGAACACTGAAGCTTTCTTT. The full variable domain, rest sourced from reference TRBV29-1 and TRBJ1-1, is SAVISQKPSRDICQRGTSLTIQCQVDSQVTMMFWYRQQPGQSLTLIATANQGSEATYESGFVIDKFPISRPNLTFSTLTVSNMSPEDSSIYLCSVEDHQGMNTEAFFGQGTRLTVV.

The V gene is TRBV2, the J gene TRBJ2-3; 9 positions match TRBD1. V shed 5 bases, J shed 3 bases, and the junction held 6 bases outside the gene matches. CDR3 length: 15 amino acids. Looked up from germline, CDR1 is SNHLY and CDR2 is FYNNEI. The CDR3 coding sequence is TGTGCCAGCAGTAAAGACAGGGGGAGGACAGATACGCAGTATTTT. Residues: CASSKDRGRTDTQYF.

V is TRBV6-1 and J is TRBJ1-2, with D tentatively TRBD1 (5 bases). The germline CDR1 and CDR2 sequences are MNHNS and SASEGT. This CDR3 is built from 13 residues. Trimming removed 1 base from V and 7 bases from J, with 10 bases in between. The DNA of the CDR3 is TGTGCCAGCAGTGAAGAGGCACAGGCTGGCTACACCTTC. It specifies CASSEEAQAGYTF.

The rearrangement uses TRBV12-5 and TRBJ2-3; unclear D gene. The ends were cut back, 6 bases at V and 0 bases at J, with 7 bases in the middle. In germline, CDR1 is LGHNT, CDR2 FRNRAP. CDR3 size: 13 residues. The CDR3 nucleotides are TGTGCTAGTGGCCCCGACAGCACAGATACGCAGTATTTT. Amino acids: CASGPDSTDTQYF. Variable domain in full (rest from reference TRBV12-5 and TRBJ2-3): DARVTQTPRHKVTEMGQEVTMRCQPILGHNTVFWYRQTMMQGLELLAYFRNRAPLDDSGMPKDRFSAEMPDATLATLKIQPSEPRDSAVYFCASGPDSTDTQYFGPGTRLTVL.

V and J are TRBV27 and TRBJ2-7; 7 bases are shared with TRBD1. Germline values: CDR1 MNHEY, CDR2 SMNVEV (reference sequence). The CDR3 is made up of 15 amino acids. The junction had 9 bases not matched to a gene; V was cut back by 6 bases and J by 1 base. The CDR3 region is CASRDRMGQSYEQYF. CDR3 nucleotides: TGTGCCAGCAGGGACCGAATGGGACAGTCCTACGAGCAGTACTTC.

The chain employs TRBV19 and TRBJ2-3; the match to TRBD2 covers 8 bases. V shed 9 bases, J shed 4 bases, and the junction held 9 bases outside the gene matches. The CDR3 has 14 amino acids. CDR1 LNHDA and CDR2 SQIVND come from the germline V gene (reference sequence). Here the CDR3 DNA reads TGTGCCAGCAAGCGGGAGAAGGTTGCAGATACGCAGTATTTT. This sequence encodes CASKREKVADTQYF.

The sample holds many counts of this clone. This rearrangement joins TRBV11-2 to TRBJ1-5, with TRBD1 as a possible D gene (6 bases). V gave up 2 bases and J gave up 2 bases, with 10 bases separating them. The germline CDR1 and CDR2 sequences are SGHAT and FQNNGV. CDR3 size: 15 residues. CDR3 residues: CASSLRAGGNQPQHF. In DNA, the CDR3 is TGTGCCAGCAGCTTAAGGGCAGGGGGCAATCAGCCCCAGCATTTT.